Below are 28 T cell receptor beta chains sequenced from a single sample in a study of T cell clusters in autoimmune cytopenias. Some 39,000 genome equivalents of blood DNA were amplified for TRB. TRB was amplified by touch-down multiplex PCR, primer pools A and B combined. Reanalyzing the multiplex PCR reads, TCRdb keeps one entry per CDR3 protein, without DNA. This listing includes 7,000 to 8,500 distinct CDR3 sequences. Material: peripheral blood. The receptor set was obtained from a human donor with an autoimmune cytopenia or autoimmune hepatitis (not recorded which).

The chain employs TRBV6-5 and TRBJ2-3; TCRdb's D call, TRBD2, is unchecked because there is no DNA. This CDR3 spans 16 amino acids. Germline V gene lookup returns CDR1 MNHEY and CDR2 SVGAGI. The CDR3 here is CASSTGLAGVGDTQYF.

Considering frequency, this clonotype is medium-sized. The J gene is TRBJ2-7, the V gene TRBV7-9. The CDR3 loop spans 12 amino acids. Germline CDR1 reads SEHNR; CDR2 reads FQNEAQ (reference sequence). CDR3 region: CASSSDAYEQYF. Variable domain in full (rest from reference TRBV7-9 and TRBJ2-7): DTGVSQNPRHKITKRGQNVTFRCDPISEHNRLYWYRQTLGQGPEFLTYFQNEAQLEKSRLLSDRFSAERPKGSFSTLEIQRTEQGDSAMYLCASSSDAYEQYFGPGTRLTVT.

The chain uses TRBV4-1 and TRBJ2-7. CDR3 size: 11 residues. Germline lookup yields CDR1 MGHRA and CDR2 YSYEKL. This chain's CDR3 is CASSTGYEQYF.

Measured by frequency, this clonotype is medium-sized (0.01 to 0.1%). The chain carries TRBV19 and TRBJ1-2. Germline lookup yields CDR1 LNHDA and CDR2 SQIVND (reference sequence). CDR3 length: 15 amino acids. This chain's CDR3 is CASSIGSSILYGYTF.

The J gene is TRBJ2-2, the V gene TRBV11-2; the TRBD2 assignment by TCRdb is unverifiable without DNA. Germline loops: CDR1 SGHAT, CDR2 FQNNGV. This CDR3 comprises 15 residues. The CDR3 spells CASSLGRTLVGELFF. Based on the CDR3 plus reference TRBV11-2 and TRBJ2-2, the full variable domain is EAGVAQSPRYKIIEKRQSVAFWCNPISGHATLYWYQQILGQGPKLLIQFQNNGVVDDSQLPKDRFSAERLKGVDSTLKIQPAKLEDSAVYLCASSLGRTLVGELFFGEGSRLTVL.

This chain links TRBV20-1 with TRBJ1-6; there is no DNA to check the TCRdb D call of TRBD1. Germline values: CDR1 DFQATT, CDR2 SNEGSKA (reference sequence). The CDR3 loop spans 17 amino acids. The CDR3 protein is CSARDGEGSGDNSPLHF.

V and J are TRBV5-1 and TRBJ1-6. The CDR3 length is 16 residues. In germline, CDR1 is SGHRS, CDR2 YFSETQ. CDR3 region: CASSGGQGRANSPLHF.

Frequency places this clonotype as medium-sized. This rearrangement joins TRBV5-6 to TRBJ2-7. Germline lookup yields CDR1 SGHDT and CDR2 YYEEEE. The CDR3 spans 12 residues. The CDR3 spells CASSLQRYEQYF. Complete variable domain (other parts from reference TRBV5-6 and TRBJ2-7): DAGVTQSPTHLIKTRGQQVTLRCSPKSGHDTVSWYQQALGQGPQFIFQYYEEEERQRGNFPDRFSGHQFPNYSSELNVNALLLGDSALYLCASSLQRYEQYFGPGTRLTVT.

Measured by frequency, this clonotype is medium-sized. The chain is built from TRBV29-1 and TRBJ2-3; TCRdb names TRBD1, which stays unverified in the absence of DNA. This CDR3 spans 14 amino acids. The V gene's germline CDR1 is SQVTM and CDR2 ANQGSEA. CDR3: CSVVWGGRGDTQYF.

The rearrangement links TRBV20-1 to TRBJ2-4; there is no DNA to check the TCRdb D call of TRBD1. The germline V gene encodes CDR1 DFQATT and CDR2 SNEGSKA (reference sequence). The CDR3 spans 17 residues. The CDR3 spells CSARLSGGQGGKNIQYF.

The gene calls are TRBV20-1 and TRBJ1-1; TCRdb selects TRBD1, and the lack of DNA leaves this call unchecked. The germline V gene has CDR1 DFQATT and CDR2 SNEGSKA (reference sequence). The CDR3 is 17 amino acids. CDR3 sequence reads: CSARDIRSGTGNTEAFF.

The chain recombines TRBV19 with TRBJ1-5; the D call from TCRdb, TRBD1, cannot be confirmed without DNA. The germline V gene has CDR1 LNHDA and CDR2 SQIVND (reference sequence). CDR3 length equals 13 residues. The CDR3 here is CASRGQFNQPQHF.

The CDR3 here is CASSSLGQGEETQYF. This chain connects TRBV5-1 to TRBJ2-5; TCRdb selects TRBD1, and the lack of DNA leaves this call unchecked. The germline gives CDR1 SGHRS, CDR2 YFSETQ. The CDR3 totals 15 residues.

The chain carries TRBV6-6 and TRBJ2-7; TCRdb picks TRBD1, but there is no DNA to check that call. The CDR3 contains 14 residues. Per germline, CDR1 MNHNY and CDR2 SVGAGI (reference sequence). The CDR3 reads CASSSLTGSYEQYF.

This clonotype is classed as medium-sized by frequency. The V call is TRBV12-3 or TRBV12-4, the J call TRBJ1-2; TCRdb's assignment of TRBD1 cannot be checked, as there is no DNA. CDR3 length: 14 residues. This CDR3 is CASSFNGGASGYTF.

The rearrangement links TRBV5-5 to TRBJ2-1; TCRdb designates TRBD2, a call that cannot be tested without DNA. The CDR3 spans 15 residues. Germline V gene lookup returns CDR1 SGHKS and CDR2 YYEKEE (reference sequence). CDR3 region: CASVRRPHSYNEQFF.

This clonotype is deemed medium-sized (0.01 to 0.1%) by its frequency. The V gene is TRBV7-9, the J gene TRBJ2-2; as DNA is missing, the TRBD2 call by TCRdb cannot be tested. This CDR3 contains 16 residues. Germline CDR1 is SEHNR and CDR2 is FQNEAQ (reference sequence). The CDR3 region is CASSFYSAGGDGELFF.

CDR3 sequence: CASSGRQKNTEAFF. The rearrangement links TRBV7-2 to TRBJ1-1; the TCRdb call, TRBD1, lacks DNA for checking. This CDR3 spans 14 amino acids. Germline V lookup: CDR1 SGHTA, CDR2 FQGNSA.

This chain connects TRBV5-1 to TRBJ2-7; absent DNA, TCRdb's TRBD1 call cannot be checked. This CDR3 comprises 14 residues. CDR1 and CDR2 from the germline V gene are SGHRS and YFSETQ. CDR3 region: CASSPSGQAYEQYF.

The chain combines TRBV6-4 with TRBJ1-5. From germline, CDR1 is MRHNA and CDR2 SNTAGT. This CDR3 region has 14 residues. The CDR3 protein is CASRSGRVNQPQHF.

This chain connects TRBV20-1 to TRBJ1-2; TCRdb names TRBD1, which stays unverified in the absence of DNA. The CDR3 contains 14 residues. CDR1 is DFQATT and CDR2 is SNEGSKA in the germline V gene (reference sequence). CDR3 sequence: CSARDRRGMRGYTF.

This sequence joins TRBV21-1 and TRBJ1-6. TRBV21-1 is a documented pseudogene. This CDR3 is built from 13 residues. CDR3 region: CASSSGPHSALHF.

This clonotype is labeled medium-sized based on frequency. The chain is built from TRBV5-4 and TRBJ2-5; TCRdb gives TRBD1 as the D gene, but with no DNA this cannot be confirmed. Germline V gene sequence: CDR1 SGHNT, CDR2 YYREEE (reference sequence). The CDR3 is 14 amino acids. The CDR3 here is CASSLRGGVETQYF.

This clonotype shows up as medium-sized by frequency. The rearrangement joins TRBV20-1 to TRBJ1-1. Per the germline V gene, CDR1 is DFQATT and CDR2 is SNEGSKA (reference sequence). The CDR3 is 12 amino acids. This chain's CDR3 is CSARDRAQGAFF.

The chain employs TRBV13 and TRBJ2-1; there is no DNA to check the TCRdb D call of TRBD2. The CDR3 contains 17 residues. CDR1 and CDR2 (germline): PRHDT, FYEKMQ (reference sequence). The CDR3 is CASSLVVGGASYNEQFF.

The rearrangement links TRBV18 to TRBJ1-1. The germline gives CDR1 KGHSH, CDR2 LQKENI. This CDR3 region has 14 residues. CDR3 amino acids: CASSPGIRNTEAFF.

The chain employs TRBV18 and TRBJ2-5; the D gene TCRdb calls, TRBD2, cannot be checked with no DNA. The CDR3 runs to 16 residues. The germline gives CDR1 KGHSH, CDR2 LQKENI. CDR3 residues: CASSPRLADLQETQYF.

The chain is built from TRBV20-1 and TRBJ2-7; TCRdb calls TRBD1, which cannot be checked without DNA. Per the germline V gene, CDR1 is DFQATT and CDR2 is SNEGSKA (reference sequence). The CDR3 has 14 residues. This CDR3 is CSATGTASVYEQYF.